This T cell receptor (beta chain) was identified during a study of blood T cell repertoires in COVID-19. This clone was observed a handful of times. Measured with immunoSEQ multiplex PCR; TCRdb has only the in-frame clones, and not every one. The table includes about 120,000 clones, 75% to 90% detected once. This TCR was sampled from a human donor in a cohort sampled during active COVID-19. Sequenced sample: peripheral blood.

The CDR3 nucleotides read TGTGCCAGCAGCCTACAGGAGAACACTGAAGCTTTCTTT. The encoded protein is CASSLQENTEAFF. The chain is built from TRBV7-9 and TRBJ1-1, with a weak D call TRBD1 (5 bases). Trimming left V 5 bases short and J 1 base short, with 8 bases between. Germline CDR1 reads SEHNR; CDR2 reads FQNEAQ (reference sequence). The CDR3 length is 13 residues.